This TCR beta chain was identified in a study of response to subunit inactivated influenza vaccine. TCRdb recomputed calls from the RT-PCR reads with MiXCR, one row per CDR3 protein. The table includes fewer than 600,000 distinct CDR3 sequences, approximately 6.9% detected once. There are 16 residues in the CDR3. V lost 2 bases to trimming and J lost 0 bases, with 11 bases between them. From germline, CDR1 is LGHNA and CDR2 YSLEER. This clonotype was counted only a few times. This TCR was recovered from a man between 45 and 75 years old who received an inactivated influenza vaccine. J is TRBJ2-1 and V is TRBV4-3; D unresolved. The sequences come from PBMCs from blood, collected around 25 months after vaccination. CDR3 in DNA: TGCGCCAGCAGCCAAAGGGTAACTCTCTCCTACAATGAGCAGTTCTTC. The encoded protein is CASSQRVTLSYNEQFF.